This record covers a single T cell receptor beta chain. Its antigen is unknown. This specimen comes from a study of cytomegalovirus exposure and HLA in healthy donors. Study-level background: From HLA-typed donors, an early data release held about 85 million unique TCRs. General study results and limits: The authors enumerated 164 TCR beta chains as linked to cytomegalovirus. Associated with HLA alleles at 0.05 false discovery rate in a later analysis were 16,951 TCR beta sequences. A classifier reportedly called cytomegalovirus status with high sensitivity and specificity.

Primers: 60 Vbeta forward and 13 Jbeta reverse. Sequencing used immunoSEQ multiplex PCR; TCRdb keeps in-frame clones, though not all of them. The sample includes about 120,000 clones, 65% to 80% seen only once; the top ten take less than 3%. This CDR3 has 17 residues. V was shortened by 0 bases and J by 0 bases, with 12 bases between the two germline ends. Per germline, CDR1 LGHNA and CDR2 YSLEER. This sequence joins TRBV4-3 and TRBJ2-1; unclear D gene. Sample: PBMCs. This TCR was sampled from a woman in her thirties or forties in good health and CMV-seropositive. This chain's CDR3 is CASSQDGTYSSYNEQFF. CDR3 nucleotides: TGCGCCAGCAGCCAAGATGGAACCTACAGCTCCTACAATGAGCAGTTCTTC.